This entry lists 9 T cell receptor beta chains sequenced from one sample in a study of cytomegalovirus exposure and HLA in healthy donors listed by TCRdb under 2017. Receptors were amplified or captured by the immunoSEQ multiplex PCR assay. The immuneACCESS repertoire file appears here via TCRdb, limited to in-frame rearrangements. These files lack a portion of the clones; in checked studies, under half of the deficit traces to unresolved V genes, and the cause of the others is not known. This sample lists 150,000 to 170,000 clones; roughly 86% were detected once. Clones ranked in the top ten supply roughly 1.9% of the sample. Sequencing input: PBMCs. The receptors here all came from a human donor in good health.

The chain carries TRBV5-1 and TRBJ2-7; tentatively, D is TRBD1 (5 bases). This CDR3 comprises 13 residues. Trimming removed 2 bases from V and 5 bases from J, with 11 bases in between. Germline V CDR1 and CDR2: SGHRS, YFSETQ. This CDR3 is CASSFSGRDEQYF. The CDR3 DNA follows: TGCGCCAGCAGCTTCTCCGGCAGGGACGAGCAGTACTTC. The whole variable domain, remainder taken from reference TRBV5-1 and TRBJ2-7, is KAGVTQTPRYLIKTRGQQVTLSCSPISGHRSVSWYQQTPGQGLQFLFEYFSETQRNKGNFPGRFSGRQFSNSRSEMNVSTLELGDSALYLCASSFSGRDEQYFGPGTRLTVT.

This clone has only one observation. The chain recombines TRBV7-2 with TRBJ2-7; 7 bases align to TRBD1. After removal of 4 bases from V and 5 bases from J, the junction contained 8 bases not matched to a gene. The germline CDR1 and CDR2 sequences are SGHTA and FQGNSA. The CDR3 contains 14 residues. The CDR3 DNA follows: TGTGCCAGCAGCTCAGGTTTGACAGGGAACGAGCAGTACTTC. Translating it yields CASSSGLTGNEQYF.

The CDR3 nucleotides read TGTGCCAGCACCACAAGACAGAGCTCTGGAAACACCATATATTTT. Its translation is CASTTRQSSGNTIYF. The chain combines TRBV28 with TRBJ1-3, with a tentative D call TRBD1 (5 bases). CDR3 length equals 15 residues. CDR1 and CDR2 from the germline V gene are MDHEN and SYDVKM. With 7 bases removed from V and 0 bases from J, the gap between germline ends came to 13 bases.

The V gene is TRBV6-5, the J gene TRBJ2-7; TRBD2 is a possible D gene (6 bases). Trimming removed 9 bases at V and 7 bases at J, with 16 bases between. The CDR3 runs to 12 residues. Looked up from germline, CDR1 is MNHEY and CDR2 is SVGAGI. The CDR3 DNA sequence: TGTGCCAGTACCTCGACTAGTTGGGAGCAGTACTTC. Translating gives CASTSTSWEQYF.

The V call is TRBV27, the J call TRBJ2-7; 7 nucleotides align to TRBD2. Germline V gene lookup returns CDR1 MNHEY and CDR2 SMNVEV (reference sequence). With V trimmed by 0 bases and J by 7 bases, 15 bases remained unmatched. The CDR3 runs 17 residues. In DNA form, the CDR3 reads TGTGCCAGCAGTTTATCTGGCTTGGGACTACCCGAGTGGGAGCAGTACTTC. Its protein is CASSLSGLGLPEWEQYF.

The V and J genes are TRBV27 and TRBJ2-7, with 11 bases identical to TRBD2. Germline values: CDR1 MNHEY, CDR2 SMNVEV (reference sequence). The CDR3 length is 16 residues. J lost 8 bases, V lost 7 bases, and 16 bases had no gene match. The DNA of the CDR3 is TGTGCCAGCACCGCGAGAGTTAGCGGGAGGGGGGAGAAGCAGTACTTC. It translates to CASTARVSGRGEKQYF.

This chain connects TRBV28 to TRBJ1-1; no definite D call. The germline V gene encodes CDR1 MDHEN and CDR2 SYDVKM. This CDR3 region has 15 residues. Trimming removed 5 bases at V and 2 bases at J, with 15 bases between. CDR3 nucleotides: TGTGCCAGCAGTATTTCAGAGACAAGAAACACTGAAGCTTTCTTT. It specifies CASSISETRNTEAFF.

The chain is built from TRBV7-3 and TRBJ2-7, with TRBD1 matching over 11 bases. The CDR3 loop spans 14 amino acids. CDR1 is SGHTA, CDR2 FQGTGA, per germline. V lost 5 bases and J lost 5; bases outside the gene matches: 5. CDR3 sequence (DNA): TGTGCCAGCAGCCTTCGGGACAGGGGGGACGAGCAGTACTTC. This translates into CASSLRDRGDEQYF.

This chain uses TRBV6-1 with TRBJ2-3, with TRBD2 matching over 13 bases. The trim removed 8 bases at V and 3 bases at J, leaving 2 bases unmatched. This CDR3 contains 14 residues. Germline V gene lookup returns CDR1 MNHNS and CDR2 SASEGT. Written as DNA, the CDR3 is TGTGCCAGCGGGACTAGCGGGGATACAGATACGCAGTATTTT. Protein: CASGTSGDTDTQYF.